The 10 T cell receptor beta chains listed next were all sequenced from one sample in a study of blood T cell repertoires in COVID-19. Measured with immunoSEQ multiplex PCR; TCRdb has only the in-frame clones, and not every one. The sample records about 240,000 clones, approximately 80% being singletons. What was sequenced was peripheral blood. The source is a woman aged 80 or older with acute or convalescent COVID-19.

This clone occurred once. This chain uses TRBV5-8 with TRBJ1-2; tentatively, D is TRBD1 (6 bases). Germline assignment: CDR1 SGHTS and CDR2 YDEGEE. The CDR3 has 13 residues. V was shortened by 4 bases and J by 2 bases, with 9 bases between the two germline ends. CDR3 sequence (DNA): TGTGCCAGCAGCCCAGACAGGAACTATGGCTACACCTTC. Encoded protein: CASSPDRNYGYTF.

The chain has TRBV11-2 and TRBJ1-2; 12 bases line up with TRBD1. After removal of 5 bases from V and 4 bases from J, the junction contained 17 bases not matched to a gene. The CDR3 loop spans 19 amino acids. CDR1 is SGHAT and CDR2 is FQNNGV in the germline V gene. Here the CDR3 reads CASSPTPGTGGVGGYGYTF. In DNA, the CDR3 is TGTGCCAGCAGCCCAACTCCCGGGACAGGGGGCGTCGGTGGCTATGGCTACACCTTC.

This chain connects TRBV19 to TRBJ1-1, with 8 bases identical to TRBD1. This CDR3 contains 14 residues. The V and J ends lost 6 bases and 0 bases, in that order; junction bases with no gene match: 3. Germline assignment: CDR1 LNHDA and CDR2 SQIVND (reference sequence). Here the CDR3 DNA reads TGTGCCAGTAGGGCAGGGGGCATGAACACTGAAGCTTTCTTT. It encodes CASRAGGMNTEAFF.

The rearrangement joins TRBV27 to TRBJ1-2, with 9 bases aligning to TRBD1. There are 17 residues in the CDR3. The V gene end was trimmed by 4 bases and the J gene end by 8 bases; junction bases not matched to a gene: 17. Germline V lookup: CDR1 MNHEY, CDR2 SMNVEV (reference sequence). The CDR3 spells CASSSTVRVGQGSGYTF. Written as DNA, the CDR3 is TGTGCCAGCAGTTCCACCGTCCGGGTGGGACAGGGCAGCGGCTACACCTTC.

This chain uses TRBV27 with TRBJ2-7, with TRBD2 identical over 8 bases. The CDR3 runs to 18 residues. Germline CDR1 and CDR2: MNHEY and SMNVEV (reference sequence). Trimming removed 1 base from V and 4 bases from J; junction bases left unmatched: 15. This chain's CDR3 is CASSLWGRLGSGAYEQYF. The CDR3, as DNA: TGTGCCAGCAGTTTATGGGGGCGATTGGGTAGCGGGGCTTACGAGCAGTACTTC.

This chain links TRBV4-1 with TRBJ1-4, with 9 positions matching TRBD1. Per the germline V gene, CDR1 is MGHRA and CDR2 is YSYEKL. V lost 0 bases to trimming and J lost 8 bases; unmatched junction nucleotides: 7. The CDR3 extends over 16 amino acids. CDR3 sequence: CASSQESGTGLEKLFF. The CDR3 DNA reads TGCGCCAGCAGCCAAGAATCGGGGACAGGGCTCGAAAAACTGTTTTTT.

This clone qualifies as hyperexpanded. This chain links TRBV28 with TRBJ1-4; D gene ambiguous. Trimming shortened V by 3 bases and J by 5 bases, and 13 bases separated the two germline ends. CDR3 length: 15 residues. The germline gives CDR1 MDHEN, CDR2 SYDVKM. The CDR3 loop is CASSLEFLGNEKLFF. In DNA, the CDR3 is TGTGCCAGCAGTTTGGAGTTCCTAGGAAATGAAAAACTGTTTTTT.

This chain links TRBV11-2 with TRBJ2-7; a weak D match, TRBD1 (6 bases). Germline CDR1 and CDR2: SGHAT and FQNNGV. This CDR3 spans 12 amino acids. The V end lost 5 bases, the J end lost 5 bases, and 10 bases lay between the germline ends. The DNA for the CDR3 is TGTGCCAGCAGCCTCAGGGGAGACGAGCAGTACTTC. Amino acids: CASSLRGDEQYF.

The chain recombines TRBV6-6 with TRBJ2-7; possible D gene TRBD1, 5 bases. The CDR3 runs 12 residues. V was shortened by 6 bases and J by 4 bases, with 10 bases between the two germline ends. Germline CDR1 reads MNHNY; CDR2 reads SVGAGI (reference sequence). CDR3 protein: CASRPDRYEQYF. The CDR3 DNA follows: TGTGCCAGCAGGCCAGACAGATACGAGCAGTACTTC.

This chain uses TRBV5-1 with TRBJ1-2, with a possible D match to TRBD1 (6 bases). Trimming shortened V by 4 bases and J by 2 bases, and 12 bases separated the two germline ends. Germline-derived CDR1 and CDR2 are SGHRS and YFSETQ. The length of the CDR3 is 14 residues. In DNA form, the CDR3 reads TGCGCCAGCAGCCCTGGGGACACCAACTATGGCTACACCTTC. This encodes CASSPGDTNYGYTF.